This T cell receptor beta chain was observed in a study of T cells in localized non-small cell lung cancer. Repertoires were generated with immunoSEQ multiplex PCR, while TCRdb's copy carries only in-frame clones and drops some. The sample contains about 25,000 clones, roughly nine tenths of which appear only once. CDR3 length: 15 amino acids. V lost 4 bases and J lost 0, with 11 bases in between. Germline CDR1 LNHNV, CDR2 YYDKDF (reference sequence). The rearrangement links TRBV15 to TRBJ2-3; D is possibly TRBD2 (5 bases). Sequences were derived from peripheral blood, sampled before any cancer treatment. The source of this sequence is a woman aged 35 to 70 with stage I lung adenocarcinoma. As DNA, the CDR3 is TGTGCCACCAGCAAGGGAGAACCTAGCACAGATACGCAGTATTTT. Its translation is CATSKGEPSTDTQYF.